This TCR beta chain was captured in a study of T-cell memory formation after mild COVID-19. A 5'RACE reaction primed in the constant segment made cDNA libraries of TCR alpha and TCR beta, and these carried sample barcodes and UMIs. TCRdb used MiXCR to reprocess the 5' RACE reads, holding one entry per CDR3 protein. The sample yields about 390,000 distinct CDR3 sequences, about 21% seen once. This clonotype was found once. The antigen is undetermined. Germline CDR1 ENHRY, CDR2 SYGVKD. The CDR3 length is 13 residues. Trimming removed 10 bases at V and 5 bases at J, with 17 bases between. Findings and limits, study-wide: Among clones contracting day 15 to 85, CD4/CD8 was balanced, whereas later expanders leaned CD4+. Contracting CD4+ clones sat mainly in CM and EM; CD8+ in EMRA.

The sample consisted of PBMCs or a T cell subset sorted from them (not recorded which). The chain links TRBV10-3 to TRBJ2-5; no definite D call. This clonotype was sampled from an adult woman who had mild COVID-19 (a few samples of this study predate the infection). Cell type and time point are not known. The CDR3 nucleotides read TGTGCCACCAGAGACGGGTTAGGGGAGACCCAGTACTTC. As protein: CATRDGLGETQYF.